This T cell receptor (beta chain) stems from a study of blood T cell repertoires in COVID-19. Background on the study: Samples came from the United States, Italy and Spain, spanning acute and convalescent COVID-19. T cells, B-cell-depleted T cells, or PBMCs provided the cDNA or gDNA that served as material.

The authors' processing: Nucleated cell counts were estimated from reference gene primer amplification. The assay was immunoSEQ multiplex PCR, and TCRdb's table has in-frame clones only and misses some. The D gene and trimming were derived from the DNA, and the V and J assignments and clone size from that table. The sample has some 220,000 clones; roughly 85% are singletons. The germline V and J ends were trimmed by 0 bases and 3 bases, with 15 bases remaining between them. Germline CDR1 SQVTM, CDR2 ANQGSEA. The CDR3 runs to 16 residues. Seattle's enrolled individuals joined amid active infection and were then monitored longitudinally.

The V gene is TRBV29-1, the J gene TRBJ2-1; TRBD1 is a possible D gene (5 bases). The receptor comes from a woman aged 70-85 years with COVID-19, enrolled during active disease. The specimen was peripheral blood. The CDR3 protein is CSVEDRSRVGYNEQFF. CDR3 DNA sequence: TGCAGCGTTGAAGATAGGAGCAGGGTCGGCTACAATGAGCAGTTCTTC.